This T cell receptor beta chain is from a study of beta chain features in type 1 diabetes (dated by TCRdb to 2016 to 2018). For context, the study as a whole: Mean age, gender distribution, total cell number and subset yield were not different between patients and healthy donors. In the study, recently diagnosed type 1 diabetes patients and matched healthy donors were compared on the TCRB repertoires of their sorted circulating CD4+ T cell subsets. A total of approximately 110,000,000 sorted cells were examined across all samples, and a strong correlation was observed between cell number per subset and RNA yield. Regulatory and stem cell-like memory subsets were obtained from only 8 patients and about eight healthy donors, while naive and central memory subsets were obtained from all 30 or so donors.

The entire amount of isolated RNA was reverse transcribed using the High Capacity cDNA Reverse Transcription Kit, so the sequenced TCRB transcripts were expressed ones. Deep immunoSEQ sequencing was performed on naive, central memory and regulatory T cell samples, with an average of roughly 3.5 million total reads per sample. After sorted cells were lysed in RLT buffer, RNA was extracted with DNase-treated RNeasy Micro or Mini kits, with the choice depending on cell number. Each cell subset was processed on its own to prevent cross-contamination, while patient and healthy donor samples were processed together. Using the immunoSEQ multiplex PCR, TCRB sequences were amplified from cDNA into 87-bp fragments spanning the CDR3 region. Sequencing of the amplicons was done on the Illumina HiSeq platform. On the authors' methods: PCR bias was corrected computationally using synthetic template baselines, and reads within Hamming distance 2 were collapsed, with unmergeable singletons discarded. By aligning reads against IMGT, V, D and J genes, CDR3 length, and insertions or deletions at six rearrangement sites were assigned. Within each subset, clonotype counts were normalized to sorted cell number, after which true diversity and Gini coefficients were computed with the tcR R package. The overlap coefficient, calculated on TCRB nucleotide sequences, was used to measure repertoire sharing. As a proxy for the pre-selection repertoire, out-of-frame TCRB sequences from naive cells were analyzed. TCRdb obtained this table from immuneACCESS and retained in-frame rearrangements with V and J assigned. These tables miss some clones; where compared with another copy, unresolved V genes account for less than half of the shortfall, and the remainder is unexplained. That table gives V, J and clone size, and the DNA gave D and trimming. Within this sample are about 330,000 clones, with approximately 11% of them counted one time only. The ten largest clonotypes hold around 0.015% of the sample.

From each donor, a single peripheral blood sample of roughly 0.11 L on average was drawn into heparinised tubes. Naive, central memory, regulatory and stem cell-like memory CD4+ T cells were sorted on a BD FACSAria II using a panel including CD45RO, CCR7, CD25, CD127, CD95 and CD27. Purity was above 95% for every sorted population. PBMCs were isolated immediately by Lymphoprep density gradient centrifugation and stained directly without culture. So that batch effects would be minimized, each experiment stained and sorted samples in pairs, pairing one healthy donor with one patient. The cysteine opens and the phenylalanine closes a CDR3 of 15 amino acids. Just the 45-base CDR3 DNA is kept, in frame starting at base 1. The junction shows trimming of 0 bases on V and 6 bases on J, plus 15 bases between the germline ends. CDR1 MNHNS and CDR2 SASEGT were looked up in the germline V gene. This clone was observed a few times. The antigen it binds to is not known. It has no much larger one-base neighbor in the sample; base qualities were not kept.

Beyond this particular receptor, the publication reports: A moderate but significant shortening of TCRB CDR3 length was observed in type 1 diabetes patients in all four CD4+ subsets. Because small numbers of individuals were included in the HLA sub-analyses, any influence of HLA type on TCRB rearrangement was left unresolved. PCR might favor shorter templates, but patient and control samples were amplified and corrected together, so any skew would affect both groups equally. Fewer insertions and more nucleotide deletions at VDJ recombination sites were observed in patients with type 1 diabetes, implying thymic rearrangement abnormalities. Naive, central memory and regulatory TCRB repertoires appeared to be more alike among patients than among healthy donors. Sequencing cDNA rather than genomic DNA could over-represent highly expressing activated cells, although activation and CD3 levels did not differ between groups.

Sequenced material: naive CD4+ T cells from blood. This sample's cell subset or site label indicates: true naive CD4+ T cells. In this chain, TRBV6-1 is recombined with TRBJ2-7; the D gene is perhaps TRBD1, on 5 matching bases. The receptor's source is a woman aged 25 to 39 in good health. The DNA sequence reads TGTGCCAGCAGTGAAGCGGGTTATTGGGGCGGCGAGCAGTACTTC. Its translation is CASSEAGYWGGEQYF.